The clone carrying this T cell receptor beta chain was seen ten or more times. Each CDR3 protein is one row after TCRdb ran MiXCR on the 5' RACE reads. The table has about 96,000 distinct CDR3 sequences, roughly 18% seen once. The V end lost 6 bases, the J end lost 4 bases, and 12 bases lay between the germline ends. This CDR3 region has 13 residues. Germline lookup yields CDR1 SGHTA and CDR2 FQGNSA. The data originate from a study of T cells of healthy individuals. The TCR comes from a human donor in good health. The chain joins TRBV7-2 to TRBJ1-1; possibly TRBD1 for D (6 bases). The CDR3 nucleotides read TGTGCCAGCAGGGTTACAGGGAGCACTGAAGCTTTCTTT. Its protein is CASRVTGSTEAFF.